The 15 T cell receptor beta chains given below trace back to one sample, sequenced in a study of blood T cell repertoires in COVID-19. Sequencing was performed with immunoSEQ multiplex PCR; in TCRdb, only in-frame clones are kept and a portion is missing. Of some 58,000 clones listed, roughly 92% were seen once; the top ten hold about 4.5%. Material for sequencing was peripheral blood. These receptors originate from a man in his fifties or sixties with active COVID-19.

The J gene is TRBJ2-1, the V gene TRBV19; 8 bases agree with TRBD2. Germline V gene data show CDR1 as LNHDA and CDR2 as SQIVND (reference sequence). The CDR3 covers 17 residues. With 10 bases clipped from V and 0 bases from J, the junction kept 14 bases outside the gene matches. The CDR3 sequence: CATNGGAGEGSYNEQFF. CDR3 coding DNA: TGTGCCACCAATGGGGGAGCGGGGGAAGGCTCCTACAATGAGCAGTTCTTC. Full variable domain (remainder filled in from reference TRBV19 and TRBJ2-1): DGGITQSPKYLFRKEGQNVTLSCEQNLNHDAMYWYRQDPGQGLRLIYYSQIVNDFQKGDIAEGYSVSREKKESFPLTVTSAQKNPTAFYLCATNGGAGEGSYNEQFFGPGTRLTVL.

The CDR3 DNA follows: TGTGCCAGCAGCCCGGGGTGGCGCGGAGGGGGGGAGCTGTTTTTT. Protein: CASSPGWRGGGELFF. The chain is built from TRBV5-6 and TRBJ2-2, with TRBD2 as a possible D gene (6 bases). The germline V gene encodes CDR1 SGHDT and CDR2 YYEEEE. The germline V and J ends were trimmed by 4 bases and 8 bases, with 18 bases remaining between them. There are 15 residues in the CDR3.

CDR3 protein: CAIGTQPYNEQFF. As DNA, the CDR3 is TGTGCCATCGGGACACAGCCCTACAATGAGCAGTTCTTC. The chain combines TRBV10-3 with TRBJ2-1; tentative D call: TRBD1 (6 bases). This CDR3 is built from 13 residues. V was pared by 8 bases and J by 2 bases, with 10 bases between. Germline CDR1 is ENHRY and CDR2 is SYGVKD.

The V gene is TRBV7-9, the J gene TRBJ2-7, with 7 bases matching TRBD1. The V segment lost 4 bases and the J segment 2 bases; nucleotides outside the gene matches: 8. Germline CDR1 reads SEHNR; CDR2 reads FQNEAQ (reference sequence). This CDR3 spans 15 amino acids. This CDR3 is CASSSTGIRTYEQYF. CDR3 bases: TGTGCCAGCAGCTCGACAGGGATCCGAACCTACGAGCAGTACTTC.

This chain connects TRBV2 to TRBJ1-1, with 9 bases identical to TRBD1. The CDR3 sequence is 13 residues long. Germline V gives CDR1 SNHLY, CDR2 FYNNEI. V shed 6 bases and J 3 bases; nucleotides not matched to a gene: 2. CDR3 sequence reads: CASSRDRDTEAFF. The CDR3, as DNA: TGTGCCAGCAGCAGGGACAGGGACACTGAAGCTTTCTTT.

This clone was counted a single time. CDR3 DNA sequence: TGTGCCAGCAGCTTAGGCGTGCAGGGGACAGATACGCAGTATTTT. Translated: CASSLGVQGTDTQYF. The chain combines TRBV11-3 with TRBJ2-3, with D maybe TRBD1 (6 bases). The CDR3 totals 15 residues. Germline values: CDR1 SGHNT, CDR2 YENEEA. The V and J ends lost 1 base and 3 bases respectively, with 11 bases between them.

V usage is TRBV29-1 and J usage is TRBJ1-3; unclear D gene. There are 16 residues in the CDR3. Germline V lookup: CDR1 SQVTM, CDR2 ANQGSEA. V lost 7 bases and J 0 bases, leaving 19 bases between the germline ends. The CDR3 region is CSASIGSAYSGNTIYF. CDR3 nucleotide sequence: TGCAGCGCCTCCATAGGAAGCGCCTACTCTGGAAACACCATATATTTT.

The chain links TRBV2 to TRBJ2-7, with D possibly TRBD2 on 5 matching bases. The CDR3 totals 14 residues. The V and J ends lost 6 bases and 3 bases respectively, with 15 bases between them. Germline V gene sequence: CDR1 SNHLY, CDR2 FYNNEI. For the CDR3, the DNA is TGTGCCAGCAGCGACCTTAGCCGGGGCTACGAGCAGTACTTC. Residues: CASSDLSRGYEQYF.

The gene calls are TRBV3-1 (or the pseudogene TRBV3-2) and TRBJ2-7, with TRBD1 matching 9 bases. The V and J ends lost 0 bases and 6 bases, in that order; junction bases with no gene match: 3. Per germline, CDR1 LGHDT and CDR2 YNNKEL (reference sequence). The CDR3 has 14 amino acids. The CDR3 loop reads CASSQEGTGSEQYF. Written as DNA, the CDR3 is TGTGCCAGCAGCCAAGAGGGGACAGGGTCCGAGCAGTACTTC.

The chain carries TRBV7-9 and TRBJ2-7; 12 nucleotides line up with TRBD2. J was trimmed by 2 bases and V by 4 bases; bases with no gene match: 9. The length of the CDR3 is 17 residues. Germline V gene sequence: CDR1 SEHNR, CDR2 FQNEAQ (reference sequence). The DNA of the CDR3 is TGTGCCAGCAGCTCGAACGAACTAGCGGGGGGAACCTACGAGCAGTACTTC. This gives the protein CASSSNELAGGTYEQYF.

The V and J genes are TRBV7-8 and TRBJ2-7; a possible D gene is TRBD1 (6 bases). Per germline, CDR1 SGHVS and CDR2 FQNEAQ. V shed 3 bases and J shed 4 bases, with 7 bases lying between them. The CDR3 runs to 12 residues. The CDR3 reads CASSFRGYEQYF. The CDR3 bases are TGTGCCAGCAGCTTTAGGGGGTACGAGCAGTACTTC.

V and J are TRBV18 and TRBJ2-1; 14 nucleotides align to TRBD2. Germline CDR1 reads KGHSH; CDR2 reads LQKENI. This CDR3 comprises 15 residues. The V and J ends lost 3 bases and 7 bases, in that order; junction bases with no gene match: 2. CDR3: CASSPGLAGVNEQFF. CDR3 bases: TGTGCCAGCTCACCGGGACTAGCGGGAGTGAATGAGCAGTTCTTC.

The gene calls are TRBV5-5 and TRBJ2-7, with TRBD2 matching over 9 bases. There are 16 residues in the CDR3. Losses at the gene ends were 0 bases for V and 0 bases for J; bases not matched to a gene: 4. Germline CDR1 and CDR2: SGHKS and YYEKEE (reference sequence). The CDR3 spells CASSLVLAGSSYEQYF. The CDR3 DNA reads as TGTGCCAGCAGCTTGGTCCTAGCGGGGAGCTCCTACGAGCAGTACTTC.

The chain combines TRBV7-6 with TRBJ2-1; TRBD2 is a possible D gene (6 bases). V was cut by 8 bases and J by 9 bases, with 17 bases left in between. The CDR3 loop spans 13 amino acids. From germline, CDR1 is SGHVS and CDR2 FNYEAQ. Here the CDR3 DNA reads TGTGCCAGCGGAGGAGGGGTCCAGGGTGAGCAGTTCTTC. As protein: CASGGGVQGEQFF.

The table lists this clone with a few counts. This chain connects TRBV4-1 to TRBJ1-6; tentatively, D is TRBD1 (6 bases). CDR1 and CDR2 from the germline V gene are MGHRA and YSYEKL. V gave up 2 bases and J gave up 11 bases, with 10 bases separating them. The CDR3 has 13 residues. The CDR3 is CASSQLDRTPLHF. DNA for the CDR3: TGCGCCAGCAGCCAACTCGACAGGACACCCCTCCACTTT.